Below, one T cell receptor (beta chain) is given with its context. These data belong to a study of T cell responses to AZD1222 COVID-19 vaccine. Repertoires were generated with immunoSEQ multiplex PCR, while TCRdb's copy carries only in-frame clones and drops some. Among 50,000 to 75,000 clones listed, roughly nine tenths were seen once. The J segment lost 3 bases and the V segment lost 6 bases, leaving 6 bases of the junction unmatched. The CDR3 has 14 residues. The germline CDR1 and CDR2 sequences are MGHRA and YSYEKL. The J gene is TRBJ2-7, the V gene TRBV4-1; 9 positions match TRBD1. The TCR comes from an adult who received the AZD1222 COVID-19 vaccine. This specimen consisted of peripheral blood, obtained 28 days after the second AZD1222 dose. In DNA form, the CDR3 reads TGCGCCAGCAGACTGACAGGGGGAAACTACGAGCAGTACTTC. Its protein is CASRLTGGNYEQYF.